These 3 T cell receptor beta chains came from one sample sequenced in a study of beta chain features in type 1 diabetes. Reverse transcription of all isolated RNA meant that expressed TCRB transcripts were sequenced. Method: immunoSEQ multiplex PCR; TCRdb's copy keeps in-frame clones and lacks some. The sample includes roughly 500,000 clones, about 32% of them seen just once. The specimen sequenced was naive CD4+ T cells from blood. The receptors come from a man in his late teens or twenties in good health.

The V gene is TRBV9, the J gene TRBJ1-2; D perhaps matches TRBD1 (5 bases). Deletions cut 4 bases from V and 8 bases from J, with 15 bases between. The CDR3 sequence is 13 residues long. Germline V gene data show CDR1 as SGDLS and CDR2 as YYNGEE. The CDR3 loop is CASSPYGGGGYTF. Here the CDR3 DNA reads TGTGCCAGCAGCCCATACGGGGGTGGCGGCTACACCTTC.

In its sample, this clone was seen a few times. The chain combines TRBV5-6 with TRBJ1-3; D remains unclear. Germline CDR1 SGHDT, CDR2 YYEEEE. V lost 2 bases and J 0 bases, leaving 6 bases between the germline ends. The CDR3 runs to 14 residues. The CDR3 nucleotides read TGTGCCAGCAGCTTTTACAGCTCTGGAAACACCATATATTTT. Translated: CASSFYSSGNTIYF.

This clone was seen a handful of times. The rearrangement uses TRBV5-1 and TRBJ1-5; no definite D call. Per germline, CDR1 SGHRS and CDR2 YFSETQ. Trimming cost V 0 bases and J 0 bases, with 7 bases left between them. The CDR3 contains 15 residues. The CDR3 region is CASSLEPDSNQPQHF. In nucleotides, the CDR3 is TGCGCCAGCAGCTTGGAGCCAGATAGCAATCAGCCCCAGCATTTT.